A single T cell receptor (beta chain) is shown here with its context. Antigen: not known. Trimming removed 2 bases from V and 8 bases from J, with 15 bases in between. The CDR3 loop spans 14 amino acids. Germline CDR1 is SGHRS and CDR2 is YFSETQ. The data belong to a study of CD8+CD57+ T cells in acquired aplastic anemia. Study as a whole: CD4+ and CD8+ cells, once sorted, gave DNA averaging roughly 3.2 ug. Points from the study as a whole: The number of CD8+ CDR3 sequences shared by patients and controls was roughly 30.

Genomic DNA was employed as the template in profiling TCR beta VDJ and CDR3. MiXCR, applied by TCRdb to the reads, yields one record per CDR3 protein. The repertoire holds 260,000 or so distinct CDR3 sequences, with approximately 79% as singletons. Patients picked for sequencing had shown CD8+CD57+ cell expansion detected by flow cytometry. This chain connects TRBV5-1 to TRBJ2-3, with a tentative D call TRBD1 (6 bases). This TCR was sampled from a human donor with aplastic anemia. The sequenced sample was sorted CD4+, CD8+, or CD8+CD57+ T cells (not recorded which) from PBMCs. The CDR3 nucleotides read TGCGCCAGCAGCTTTACACGACAGGATTGTACGCAGTATTTT. This gives the protein CASSFTRQDCTQYF.